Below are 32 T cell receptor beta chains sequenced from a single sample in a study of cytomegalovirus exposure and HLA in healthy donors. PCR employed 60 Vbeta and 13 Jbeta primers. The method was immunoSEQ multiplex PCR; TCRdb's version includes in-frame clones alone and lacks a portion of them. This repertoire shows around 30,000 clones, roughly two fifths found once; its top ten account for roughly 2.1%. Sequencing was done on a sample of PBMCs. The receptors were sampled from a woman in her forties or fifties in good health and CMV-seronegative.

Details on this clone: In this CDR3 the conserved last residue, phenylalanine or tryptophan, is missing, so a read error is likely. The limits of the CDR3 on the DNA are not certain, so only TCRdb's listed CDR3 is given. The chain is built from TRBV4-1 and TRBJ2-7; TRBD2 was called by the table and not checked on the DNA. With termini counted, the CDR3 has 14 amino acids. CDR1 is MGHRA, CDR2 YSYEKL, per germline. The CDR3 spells CASSQVLAGAPPRL.

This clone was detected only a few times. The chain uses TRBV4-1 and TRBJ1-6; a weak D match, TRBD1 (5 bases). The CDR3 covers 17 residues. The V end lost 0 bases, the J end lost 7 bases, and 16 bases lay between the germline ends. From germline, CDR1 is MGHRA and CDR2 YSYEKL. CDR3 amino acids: CASSQEFDSENNSPLHF. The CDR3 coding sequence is TGCGCCAGCAGCCAAGAATTTGACAGTGAAAACAATTCACCCCTCCACTTT.

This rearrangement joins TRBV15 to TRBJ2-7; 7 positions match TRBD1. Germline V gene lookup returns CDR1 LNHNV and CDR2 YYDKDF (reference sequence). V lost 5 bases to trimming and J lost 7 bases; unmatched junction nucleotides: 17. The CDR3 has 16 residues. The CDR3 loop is CATSSTRDSKGWEQYF. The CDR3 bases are TGTGCCACCAGCTCCACCCGGGACAGTAAAGGATGGGAGCAGTACTTC.

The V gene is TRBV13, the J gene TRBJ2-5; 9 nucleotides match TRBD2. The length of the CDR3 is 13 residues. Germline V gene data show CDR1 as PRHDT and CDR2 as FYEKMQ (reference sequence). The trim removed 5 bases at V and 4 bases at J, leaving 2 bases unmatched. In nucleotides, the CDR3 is TGTGCCAGCAGCCTGCGGGGGGGAGAGACCCAGTACTTC. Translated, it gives CASSLRGGETQYF. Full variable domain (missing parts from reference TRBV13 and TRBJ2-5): AAGVIQSPRHLIKEKRETATLKCYPIPRHDTVYWYQQGPGQDPQFLISFYEKMQSDKGSIPDRFSAQQFSDYHSELNMSSLELGDSALYFCASSLRGGETQYFGPGTRLLVL.

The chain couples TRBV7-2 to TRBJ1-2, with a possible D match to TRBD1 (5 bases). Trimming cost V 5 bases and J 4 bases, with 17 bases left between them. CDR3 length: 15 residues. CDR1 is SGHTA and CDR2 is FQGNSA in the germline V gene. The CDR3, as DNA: TGTGCCAGCAGCCCACGACAGATTCTCAGCTATGGCTACACCTTC. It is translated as CASSPRQILSYGYTF.

CDR3 DNA sequence: TGTGCCAGTAGTCCATTTGGGGGACAGGCGAATTCACCCCTCCACTTT. Its translation: CASSPFGGQANSPLHF. The V gene is TRBV19, the J gene TRBJ1-6, with 8 bases that match TRBD1. The germline CDR1 and CDR2 sequences are LNHDA and SQIVND (reference sequence). V was clipped by 5 bases and J by 7 bases; unmatched bases: 10. This CDR3 has 16 residues.

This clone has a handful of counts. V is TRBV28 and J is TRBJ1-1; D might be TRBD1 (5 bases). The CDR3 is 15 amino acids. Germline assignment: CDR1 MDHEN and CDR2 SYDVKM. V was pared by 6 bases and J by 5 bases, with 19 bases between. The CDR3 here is CASRPFTGGGTEAFF. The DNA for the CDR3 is TGTGCCAGCAGACCCTTTACGGGGGGAGGGACTGAAGCTTTCTTT.

The CDR3 DNA reads as TGCAGCGTAGCCCCCGGGACAAACTACGAGCAGTACTTC. It encodes CSVAPGTNYEQYF. The chain combines TRBV29-1 with TRBJ2-7; D might be TRBD1 (6 bases). The CDR3 runs 13 residues. V lost 6 bases, J lost 3 bases, and 15 bases lay in between. Germline CDR1 and CDR2: SQVTM and ANQGSEA.

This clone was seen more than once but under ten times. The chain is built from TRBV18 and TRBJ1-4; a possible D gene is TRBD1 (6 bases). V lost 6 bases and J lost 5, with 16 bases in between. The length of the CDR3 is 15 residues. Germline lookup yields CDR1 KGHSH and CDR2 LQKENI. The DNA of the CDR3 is TGTGCCAGCTCCCCGGGCGGGGGGCAGAATGAAAAACTGTTTTTT. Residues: CASSPGGGQNEKLFF.

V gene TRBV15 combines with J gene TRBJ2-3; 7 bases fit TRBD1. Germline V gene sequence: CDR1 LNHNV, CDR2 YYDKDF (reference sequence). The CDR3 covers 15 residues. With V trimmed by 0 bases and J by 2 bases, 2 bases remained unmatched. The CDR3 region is CATSREGTVTDTQYF. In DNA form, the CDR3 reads TGTGCCACCAGCAGAGAAGGGACAGTCACAGATACGCAGTATTTT. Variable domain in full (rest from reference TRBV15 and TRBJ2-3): DAMVIQNPRYQVTQFGKPVTLSCSQTLNHNVMYWYQQKSSQAPKLLFHYYDKDFNNEADTPDNFQSRRPNTSFCFLDIRSPGLGDTAMYLCATSREGTVTDTQYFGPGTRLTVL.

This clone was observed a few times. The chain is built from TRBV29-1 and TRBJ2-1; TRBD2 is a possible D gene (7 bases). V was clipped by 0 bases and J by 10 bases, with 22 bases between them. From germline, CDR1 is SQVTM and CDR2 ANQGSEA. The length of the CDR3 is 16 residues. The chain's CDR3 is CSVEDLGRGGGKEQFF. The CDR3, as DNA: TGCAGCGTTGAAGATCTAGGTCGGGGCGGGGGCAAGGAGCAGTTCTTC.

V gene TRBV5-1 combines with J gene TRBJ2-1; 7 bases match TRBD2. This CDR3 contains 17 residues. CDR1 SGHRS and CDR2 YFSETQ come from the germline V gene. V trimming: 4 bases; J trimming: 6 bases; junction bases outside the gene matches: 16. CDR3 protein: CASSPTLSSGLSNEQFF. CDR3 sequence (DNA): TGCGCCAGCAGCCCGACCCTTTCTAGCGGCCTAAGCAATGAGCAGTTCTTC.

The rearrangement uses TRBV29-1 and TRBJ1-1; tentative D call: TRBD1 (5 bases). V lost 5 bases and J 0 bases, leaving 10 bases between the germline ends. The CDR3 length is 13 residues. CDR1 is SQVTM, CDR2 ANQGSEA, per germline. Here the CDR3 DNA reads TGCAGCGTTTCGACAGACATGAACACTGAAGCTTTCTTT. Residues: CSVSTDMNTEAFF.

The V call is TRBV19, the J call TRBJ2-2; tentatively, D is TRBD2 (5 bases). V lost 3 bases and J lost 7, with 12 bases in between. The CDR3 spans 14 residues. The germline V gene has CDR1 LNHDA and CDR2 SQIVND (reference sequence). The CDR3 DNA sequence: TGTGCCAGTAGTATTGAGGGCTATGGCGGGGAGCTGTTTTTT. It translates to CASSIEGYGGELFF.

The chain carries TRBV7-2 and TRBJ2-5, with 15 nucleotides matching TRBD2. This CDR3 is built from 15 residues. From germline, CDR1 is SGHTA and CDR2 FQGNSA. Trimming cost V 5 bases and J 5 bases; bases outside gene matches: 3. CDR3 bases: TGTGCCAGCAGCGGACTAGCGGGGGGGCTGGAGACCCAGTACTTC. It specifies CASSGLAGGLETQYF.

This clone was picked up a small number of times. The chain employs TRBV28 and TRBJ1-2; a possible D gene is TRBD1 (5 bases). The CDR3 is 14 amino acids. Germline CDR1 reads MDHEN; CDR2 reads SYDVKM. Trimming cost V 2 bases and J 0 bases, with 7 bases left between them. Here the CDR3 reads CASSLTGANYGYTF. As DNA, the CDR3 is TGTGCCAGCAGTTTAACGGGGGCTAACTATGGCTACACCTTC.

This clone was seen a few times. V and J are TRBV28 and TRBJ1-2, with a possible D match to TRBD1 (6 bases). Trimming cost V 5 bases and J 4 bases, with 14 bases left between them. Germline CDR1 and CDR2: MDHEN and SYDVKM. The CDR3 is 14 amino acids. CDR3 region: CASSHYRESYGYTF. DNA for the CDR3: TGTGCCAGCAGTCATTACAGGGAGAGCTATGGCTACACCTTC.

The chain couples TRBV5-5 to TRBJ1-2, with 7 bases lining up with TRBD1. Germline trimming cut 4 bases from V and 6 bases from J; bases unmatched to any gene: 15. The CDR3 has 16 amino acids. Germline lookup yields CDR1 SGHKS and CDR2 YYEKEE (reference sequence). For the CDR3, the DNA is TGTGCCAGCAGCACGGGGCAGGGGGTCGAGGTGCATGGCTACACCTTC. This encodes CASSTGQGVEVHGYTF.

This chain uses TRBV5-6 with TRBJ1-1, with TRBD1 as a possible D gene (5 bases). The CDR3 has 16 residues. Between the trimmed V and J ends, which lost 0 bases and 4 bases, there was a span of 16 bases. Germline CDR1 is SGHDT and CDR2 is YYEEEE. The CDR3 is CASSLGAGKWTTEAFF. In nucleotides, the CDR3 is TGTGCCAGCAGCTTGGGGGCAGGGAAGTGGACCACTGAAGCTTTCTTT.

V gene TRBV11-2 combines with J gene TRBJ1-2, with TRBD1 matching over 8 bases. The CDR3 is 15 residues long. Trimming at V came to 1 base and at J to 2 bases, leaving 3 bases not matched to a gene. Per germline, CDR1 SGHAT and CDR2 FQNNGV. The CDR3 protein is CASSLVPGGNYGYTF. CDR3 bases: TGTGCCAGCAGCTTAGTTCCAGGGGGCAACTATGGCTACACCTTC.

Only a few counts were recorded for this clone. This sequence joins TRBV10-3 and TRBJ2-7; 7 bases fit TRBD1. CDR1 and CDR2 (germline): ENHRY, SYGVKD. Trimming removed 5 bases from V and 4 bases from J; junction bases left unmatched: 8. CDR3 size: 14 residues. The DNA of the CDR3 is TGTGCCATCAGTCTACAGGGGCCTCCGTACGAGCAGTACTTC. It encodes CAISLQGPPYEQYF.

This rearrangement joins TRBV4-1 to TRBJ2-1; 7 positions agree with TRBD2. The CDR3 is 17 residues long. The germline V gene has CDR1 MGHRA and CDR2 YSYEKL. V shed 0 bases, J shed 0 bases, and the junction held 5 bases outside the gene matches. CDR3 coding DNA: TGCGCCAGCAGCCAAGAGGAGCCGGGAGGCTCCTACAATGAGCAGTTCTTC. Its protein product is CASSQEEPGGSYNEQFF.

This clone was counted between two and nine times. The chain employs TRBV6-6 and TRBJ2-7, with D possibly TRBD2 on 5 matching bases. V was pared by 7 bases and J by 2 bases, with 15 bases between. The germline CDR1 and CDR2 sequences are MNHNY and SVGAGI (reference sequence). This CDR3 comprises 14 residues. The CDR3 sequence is CASTTELAPYEQYF. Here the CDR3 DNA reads TGTGCCAGCACCACGGAGCTAGCCCCCTACGAGCAGTACTTC.

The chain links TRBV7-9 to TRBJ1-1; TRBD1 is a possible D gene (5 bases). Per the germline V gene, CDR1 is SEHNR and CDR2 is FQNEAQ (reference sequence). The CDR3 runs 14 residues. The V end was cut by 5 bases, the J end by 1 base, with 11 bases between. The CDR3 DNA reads TGTGCCAGCAGCGATCCCCAGGGGAACACTGAAGCTTTCTTT. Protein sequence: CASSDPQGNTEAFF.

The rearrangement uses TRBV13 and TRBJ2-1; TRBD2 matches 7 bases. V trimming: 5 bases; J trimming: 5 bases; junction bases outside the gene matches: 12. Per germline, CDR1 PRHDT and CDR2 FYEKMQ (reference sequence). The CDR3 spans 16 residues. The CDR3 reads CASSRSSGLPNNEQFF. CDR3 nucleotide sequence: TGTGCCAGCAGCCGAAGTTCGGGACTACCCAACAATGAGCAGTTCTTC.

The CDR3 nucleotides read TGTGCCAGCAGTGAAGCGGGGGCCCTGGGCTACACCTTC. It is translated as CASSEAGALGYTF. The rearrangement links TRBV6-1 to TRBJ1-2; D may be TRBD1 (6 bases). From germline, CDR1 is MNHNS and CDR2 SASEGT. The CDR3 length is 13 residues. The germline V and J ends were trimmed by 0 bases and 8 bases, with 10 bases remaining between them.

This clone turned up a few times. In DNA form, the CDR3 reads TGTGCCAGCAGCGTAGAACAGGGGTTGGGTACAGATACGCAGTATTTT. Translating gives CASSVEQGLGTDTQYF. The chain couples TRBV9 to TRBJ2-3; 7 bases are shared with TRBD1. V trimming: 0 bases; J trimming: 3 bases; junction bases outside the gene matches: 7. This CDR3 contains 16 residues. Germline CDR1 and CDR2: SGDLS and YYNGEE.

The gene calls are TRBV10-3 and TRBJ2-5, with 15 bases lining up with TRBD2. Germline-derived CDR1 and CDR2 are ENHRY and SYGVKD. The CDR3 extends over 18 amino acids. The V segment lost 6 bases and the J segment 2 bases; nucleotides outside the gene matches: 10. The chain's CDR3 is CAISAGTSGRRGQETQYF. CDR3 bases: TGTGCCATCAGCGCCGGGACTAGCGGGAGGCGGGGGCAAGAGACCCAGTACTTC.

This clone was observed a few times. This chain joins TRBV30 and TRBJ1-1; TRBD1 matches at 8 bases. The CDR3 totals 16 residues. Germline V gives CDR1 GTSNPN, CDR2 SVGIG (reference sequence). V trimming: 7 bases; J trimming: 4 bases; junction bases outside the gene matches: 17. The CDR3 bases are TGTGCCTCCCACCGGCCAGGGGGCAGTAAGTTCACTGAAGCTTTCTTT. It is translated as CASHRPGGSKFTEAFF.

The CDR3 region has the DNA TGTGCCAGCAGTGAGTTGCGAAGCAAGACCCAGTACTTC. Encoded protein: CASSELRSKTQYF. This chain connects TRBV2 to TRBJ2-5; D unresolved. CDR1 and CDR2 from the germline V gene are SNHLY and FYNNEI. The CDR3 totals 13 residues. Deletions cut 3 bases from V and 6 bases from J, with 11 bases between. The full variable domain, in which reference TRBV2 and TRBJ2-5 provide the parts outside the CDR3, is EPEVTQTPSHQVTQMGQEVILRCVPISNHLYFYWYRQILGQKVEFLVSFYNNEISEKSEIFDDQFSVERPDGSNFTLKIRSTKLEDSAMYFCASSELRSKTQYFGPGTRLLVL.

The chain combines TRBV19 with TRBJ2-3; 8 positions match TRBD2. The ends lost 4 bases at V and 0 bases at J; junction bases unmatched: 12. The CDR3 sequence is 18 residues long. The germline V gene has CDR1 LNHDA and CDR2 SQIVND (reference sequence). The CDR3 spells CASSTPRGAGESTDTQYF. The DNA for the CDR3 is TGTGCCAGTAGTACCCCCCGAGGAGCGGGGGAAAGCACAGATACGCAGTATTTT.

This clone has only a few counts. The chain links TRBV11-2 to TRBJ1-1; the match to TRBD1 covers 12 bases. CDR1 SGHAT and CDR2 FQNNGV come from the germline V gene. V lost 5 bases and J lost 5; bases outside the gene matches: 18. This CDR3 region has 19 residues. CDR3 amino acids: CASSPPTGTGGASGTEAFF. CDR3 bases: TGTGCCAGCAGCCCCCCAACCGGGACAGGGGGCGCATCGGGTACTGAAGCTTTCTTT.